The text below deals with one T cell receptor beta chain. The antigen is undetermined. TCRdb keeps only in-frame clones here, not all; method: immunoSEQ multiplex PCR. This table holds roughly 50,000 clones, about 83% found once. These data are taken from a study of T cells in localized non-small cell lung cancer. CDR1 and CDR2 from the germline V gene are MNHEY and SMNVEV (reference sequence). The CDR3 has 14 amino acids. The V and J ends lost 3 bases and 3 bases respectively, with 11 bases between them. Study findings and constraints: Across samples, adjacent lung featured a median around 56 of the top 100 tumor clones. In the blood, greater T cell density corresponded to longer overall survival. Maximal T cell clonality occurred in uninvolved adjacent lung, with tumor ranking below it. Sequencing was restricted to one tumor region; therefore, heterogeneity remains possible.

The chain uses TRBV27 and TRBJ1-1; D is ambiguous. The sequence was obtained from a female donor older than 55 with stage II squamous cell lung carcinoma. The sample here was peripheral blood, taken before any cancer treatment. The CDR3 reads CASSFESRYTEAFF. As DNA, the CDR3 is TGTGCCAGCAGTTTTGAGTCCCGCTACACTGAAGCTTTCTTT.